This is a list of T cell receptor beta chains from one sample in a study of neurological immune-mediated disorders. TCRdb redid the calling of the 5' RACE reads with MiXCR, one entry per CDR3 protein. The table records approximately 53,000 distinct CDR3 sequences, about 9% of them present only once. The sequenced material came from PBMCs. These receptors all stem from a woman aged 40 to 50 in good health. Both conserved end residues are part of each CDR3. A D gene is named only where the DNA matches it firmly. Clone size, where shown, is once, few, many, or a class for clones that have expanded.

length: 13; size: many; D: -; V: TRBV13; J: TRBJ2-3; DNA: TGTGCCTGCCAGGCGGCGGAAATAGATACGCAGTATTTT; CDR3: CACQAAEIDTQYF
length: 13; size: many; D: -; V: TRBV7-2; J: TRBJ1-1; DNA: TGTGCCAGCAGCTTAGGCAGGGGAAGTGAAGCTTTCTTT; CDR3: CASSLGRGSEAFF
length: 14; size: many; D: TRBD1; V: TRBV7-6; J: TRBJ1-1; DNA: TGTGCCAGCAGCGGGACAGTTATGAACACTGAAGCTTTCTTT; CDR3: CASSGTVMNTEAFF
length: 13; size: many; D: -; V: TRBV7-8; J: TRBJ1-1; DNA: TGTGCCAGCAGCTTACGGGAGGCAGGCCCAGCTTTCTTT; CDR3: CASSLREAGPAFF
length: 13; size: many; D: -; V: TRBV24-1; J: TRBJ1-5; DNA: TGTGCCACCAGTCGGGGCGGGGGCCAGCCCCAGCATTTT; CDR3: CATSRGGGQPQHF
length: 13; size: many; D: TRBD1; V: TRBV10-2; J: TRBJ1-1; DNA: TGCGCCAGCAGTCCGGGACAGACCACTGAAGCTTTCTTT; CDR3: CASSPGQTTEAFF
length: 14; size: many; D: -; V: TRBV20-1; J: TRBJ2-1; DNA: TGCAGTGCTAGACTAGGAAGCTCCTACAATGAGCAGTTCTTC; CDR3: CSARLGSSYNEQFF
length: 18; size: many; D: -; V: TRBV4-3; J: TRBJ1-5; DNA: TGCGCCAGCAGCCAAGATCTCAGTTTCGGGGGACCCAATCAGCCCCAGCATTTT; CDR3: CASSQDLSFGGPNQPQHF
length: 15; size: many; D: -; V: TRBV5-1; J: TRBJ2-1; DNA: TGCGCCAGCAGGGAAACGGGACATCCATACAATGAGCAGTTCTTC; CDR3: CASRETGHPYNEQFF
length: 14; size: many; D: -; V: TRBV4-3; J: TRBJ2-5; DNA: TGCGCCAGCAGCCAGGGGGGGGCAGGAGAGACCCAGTACTTC; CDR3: CASSQGGAGETQYF
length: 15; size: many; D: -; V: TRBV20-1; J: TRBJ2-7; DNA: TGCAGTGCTAGAGCCGGGTCCTCCTCTTCCTACGAGCAGTACTTC; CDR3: CSARAGSSSSYEQYF
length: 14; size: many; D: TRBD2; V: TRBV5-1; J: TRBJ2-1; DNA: TGCGCCAGCAGCGGGACTAGCGGGAGGAATGAGCAGTTCTTC; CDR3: CASSGTSGRNEQFF
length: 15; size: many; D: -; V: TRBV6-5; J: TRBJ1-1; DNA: TGTGCCAGCAGTCACGAGGGGGGCGTAGGCACTGAAGCTTTCTTT; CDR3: CASSHEGGVGTEAFF
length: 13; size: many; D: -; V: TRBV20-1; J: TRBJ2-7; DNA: TGCAGTGCTAGAGACCCGGGACTCTACGAGCAGTACTTC; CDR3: CSARDPGLYEQYF
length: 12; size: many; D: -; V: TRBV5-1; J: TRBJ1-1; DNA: TGCGCCAGCAGCTTGACAGCCGCTGAAGCTTTCTTT; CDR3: CASSLTAAEAFF
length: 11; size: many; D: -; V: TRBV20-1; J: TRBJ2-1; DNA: TGCAGTGCCGCCCACGCGTATGAGCAGTTCTTC; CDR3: CSAAHAYEQFF
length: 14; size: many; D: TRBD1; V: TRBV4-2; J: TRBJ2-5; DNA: TGTGCCAGCAGCCAAGAGCGGACAGGGGAGACCCAGTACTTC; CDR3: CASSQERTGETQYF
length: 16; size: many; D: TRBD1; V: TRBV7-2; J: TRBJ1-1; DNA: TGTGCCAGCAGCTTAGGATGGGGACAGGGGGTGACTGAAGCTTTCTTT; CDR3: CASSLGWGQGVTEAFF
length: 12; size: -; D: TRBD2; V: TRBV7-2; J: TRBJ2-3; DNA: TGTGCCAGCAGCCCTGCGGGGGGGACGCAGTATTTT; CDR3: CASSPAGGTQYF
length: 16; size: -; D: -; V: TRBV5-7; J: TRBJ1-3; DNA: TGTGCCAGCAGCCCAGCCAGCACCAGCGACGGAAACACCATATATTTT; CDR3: CASSPASTSDGNTIYF
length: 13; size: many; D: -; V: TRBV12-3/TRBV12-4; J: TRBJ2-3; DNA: TGTGCCAGCAGTTTTTGGGACACAGATACGCAGTATTTT; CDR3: CASSFWDTDTQYF
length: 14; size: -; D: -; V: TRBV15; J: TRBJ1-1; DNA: TGTGCCACCAGCAGAGGTAGAGGGAACACTGAAGCTTTCTTT; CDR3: CATSRGRGNTEAFF
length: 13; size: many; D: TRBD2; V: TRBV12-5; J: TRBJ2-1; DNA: TGTGCTAGTGCTCGCGCCGCGCGGGGGGAGCAGTTCTTC; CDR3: CASARAARGEQFF
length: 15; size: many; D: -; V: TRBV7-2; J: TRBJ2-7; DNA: TGTGCCAGCAGCTTAAGCTGGGCAGGGTTCCACGAGCAGTACTTC; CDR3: CASSLSWAGFHEQYF
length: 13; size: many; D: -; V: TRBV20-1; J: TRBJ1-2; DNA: TGCAGTGCTAGACCAGGAGAGTCCTATGGCTACACCTTC; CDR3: CSARPGESYGYTF
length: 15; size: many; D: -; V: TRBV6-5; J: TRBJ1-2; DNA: TGTGCCAGCAGTTCCCGATCCACGCCCCGCTATGGCTACACCTTC; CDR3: CASSSRSTPRYGYTF